A selection of T cell receptor beta chains follows, all from one sample in a study of cytomegalovirus exposure and HLA in healthy donors. TCRdb's table, derived via immunoSEQ multiplex PCR, lists solely in-frame clones and lacks some. In the table there are 55,000 or so clones, around 70% of which are singletons. The sequenced sample consisted of PBMCs. These TCRs come from a man aged 18-30 years in good health and CMV-seronegative. CDR3s include the opening cysteine and the closing phenylalanine or tryptophan.

J gene	V gene	CDR3 protein
TRBJ2-6	TRBV29-1	CSFIGQGSGANVLTF
TRBJ1-2	TRBV28	CASSQANYGYTF
TRBJ2-3	TRBV29-1	CSGGLAIKTSTDTQYF
TRBJ1-1	TRBV10-1	CASRGTANTEAFF
TRBJ2-2	TRBV11-3	CASSLYAGGTGELFF
TRBJ1-2	TRBV6-1	CASRTGLFGYTF
TRBJ2-7	TRBV13	CASSLGQDLYEQYF
TRBJ2-3	TRBV5-1	CASSKEGLAGAVDTQYF
TRBJ1-2	TRBV4-3	CASSQTTPGYGYTF
TRBJ1-2	TRBV30	CAWSATGTGGFGYTF
TRBJ1-1	TRBV7-9	CASSPTTEAFF
TRBJ1-1	TRBV6-5	CASSYSPLAQNTEAFF
TRBJ1-6	TRBV28	CASSLGGVLSPLHF
TRBJ2-1	TRBV6-6	CASSAASGREDEQFF